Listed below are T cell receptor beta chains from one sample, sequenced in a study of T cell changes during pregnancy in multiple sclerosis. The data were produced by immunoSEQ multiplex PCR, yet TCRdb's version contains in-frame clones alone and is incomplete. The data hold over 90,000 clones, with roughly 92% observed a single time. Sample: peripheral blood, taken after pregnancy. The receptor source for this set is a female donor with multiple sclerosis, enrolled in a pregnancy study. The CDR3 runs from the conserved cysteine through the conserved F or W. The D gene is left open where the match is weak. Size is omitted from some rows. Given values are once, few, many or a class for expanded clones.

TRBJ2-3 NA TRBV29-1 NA CSVEVLGTSTDTQYF TGCAGCGTTGAAGTCTTGGGGACTAGCACAGATACGCAGTATTTT
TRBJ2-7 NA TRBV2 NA CASRDWGFLSYEQYF TGTGCCAGCAGGGACTGGGGTTTCCTCTCCTACGAGCAGTACTTC
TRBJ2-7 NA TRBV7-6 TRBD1 CASSFRTGPDEQYF TGTGCCAGCAGCTTTAGGACAGGGCCGGACGAGCAGTACTTC
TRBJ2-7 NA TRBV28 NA CASSGTVYEQYF TGTGCCAGCAGTGGGACTGTCTACGAGCAGTACTTC
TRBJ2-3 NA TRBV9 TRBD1 CASSASLYRDRGTDTQYF TGTGCCAGCAGCGCCAGCCTCTACCGGGACAGGGGCACAGATACGCAGTATTTT
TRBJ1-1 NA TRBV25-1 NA CASSEAGLPPEAFF TGTGCCAGCAGTGAGGCAGGGCTACCGCCTGAAGCTTTCTTT
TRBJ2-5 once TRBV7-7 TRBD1 CASSLTPGGHQETQYF TGTGCCAGCAGCTTAACGCCAGGGGGCCACCAAGAGACCCAGTACTTC
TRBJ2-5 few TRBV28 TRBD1 CASSSAGQGKETQYF TGTGCCAGCAGTTCAGCGGGACAGGGGAAAGAGACCCAGTACTTC
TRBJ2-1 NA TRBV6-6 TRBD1 CASSQGQGSGTEQFF TGTGCCAGCAGCCAAGGACAGGGGTCAGGTACTGAGCAGTTCTTC
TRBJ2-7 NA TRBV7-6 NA CASSLGPNSYEQYF TGTGCCAGCAGCCTGGGCCCGAATTCCTACGAGCAGTACTTC
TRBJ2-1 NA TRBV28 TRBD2 CASSLPGLAGDEQFF TGTGCCAGCAGTTTGCCGGGACTAGCGGGAGATGAGCAGTTCTTC
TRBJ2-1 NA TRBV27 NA CASSLWGGASYNEQFF TGTGCCAGCAGTTTATGGGGTGGGGCGTCCTACAATGAGCAGTTCTTC
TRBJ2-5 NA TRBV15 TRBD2 CATSRVTSGPQTQYF TGTGCCACCAGCAGAGTGACTAGCGGCCCCCAGACCCAGTACTTC
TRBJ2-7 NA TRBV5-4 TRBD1 CASSPGGRSYEQYF TGTGCCAGCAGCCCAGGGGGTAGGTCCTACGAGCAGTACTTC
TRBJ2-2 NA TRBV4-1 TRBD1 CASSQLGQGLTGELFF TGCGCCAGCAGCCAGCTAGGACAGGGGTTAACCGGGGAGCTGTTTTTT
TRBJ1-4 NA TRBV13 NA CASSTRTRTEKLFF TGTGCCAGCAGCACAAGGACAAGGACCGAAAAACTGTTTTTT
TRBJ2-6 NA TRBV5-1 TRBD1 CASSETGAGANVLTF TGCGCCAGCAGCGAGACAGGGGCTGGGGCCAACGTCCTGACTTTC
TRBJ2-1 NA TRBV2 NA CASRPLASASNEQFF TGTGCCAGCAGGCCTCTAGCTTCAGCCTCGAATGAGCAGTTCTTC
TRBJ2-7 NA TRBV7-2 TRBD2 CASSGTSGGAREQYF TGTGCCAGCAGCGGAACTAGCGGGGGGGCGCGGGAGCAGTACTTC
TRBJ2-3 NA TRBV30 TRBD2 CAWSVLADSTDTQYF TGTGCCTGGAGTGTACTAGCGGATAGCACAGATACGCAGTATTTT
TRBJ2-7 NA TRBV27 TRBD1 CASSLRDRGNEQYF TGTGCCAGCAGTTTACGGGACAGGGGGAACGAGCAGTACTTC